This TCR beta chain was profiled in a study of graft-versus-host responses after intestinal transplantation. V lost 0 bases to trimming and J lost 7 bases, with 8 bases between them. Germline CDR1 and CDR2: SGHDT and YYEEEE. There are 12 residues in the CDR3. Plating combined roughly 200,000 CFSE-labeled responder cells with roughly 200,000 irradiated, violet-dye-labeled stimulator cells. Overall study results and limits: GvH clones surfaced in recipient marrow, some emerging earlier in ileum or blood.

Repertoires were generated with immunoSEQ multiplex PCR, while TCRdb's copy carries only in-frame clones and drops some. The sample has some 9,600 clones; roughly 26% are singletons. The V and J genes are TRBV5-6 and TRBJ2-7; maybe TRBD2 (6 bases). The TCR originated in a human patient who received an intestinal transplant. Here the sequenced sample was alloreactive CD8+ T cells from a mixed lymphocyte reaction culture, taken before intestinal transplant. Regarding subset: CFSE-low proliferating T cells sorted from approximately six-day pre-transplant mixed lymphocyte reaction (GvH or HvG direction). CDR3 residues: CASSLGGVEQYF. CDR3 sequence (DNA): TGTGCCAGCAGCTTGGGGGGGGTTGAGCAGTACTTC.